A single sample gave rise to the 10 T cell receptor beta chains below, sequenced in a study of T cells in Graves' hyperthyroidism and ophthalmopathy. TCR beta CDR3 sequences were amplified from RNA transcripts. First-round RT-PCR with HTBI primers amplified the TCR CDR3 region. A single record per CDR3 protein comes from TCRdb applying MiXCR to the multiplex PCR reads. The sample gives roughly 700,000 distinct CDR3 sequences, around 15% of which show up once; roughly a tenth is in the top ten. Sequenced material: blood. The receptor set was obtained from a woman younger than 35 with Graves' hyperthyroidism.

The chain combines TRBV7-6 with TRBJ2-2; 13 bases are a match to TRBD2. Germline V gives CDR1 SGHVS, CDR2 FNYEAQ. With 5 bases clipped from V and 6 bases from J, the junction kept 6 bases outside the gene matches. This CDR3 has 16 residues. In DNA, the CDR3 is TGTGCCAGCAGCAAACGGACTAGCGGGAGTCCCGGGGAGCTGTTTTTT. Its translation is CASSKRTSGSPGELFF.

This clonotype was picked up a small number of times. The chain links TRBV12-3 or TRBV12-4 to TRBJ2-7, with 8 nucleotides matching TRBD1. The ends lost 4 bases at V and 9 bases at J; junction bases unmatched: 8. The CDR3 is 13 amino acids. CDR3 residues: CASSSGQGRVQYF. DNA for the CDR3: TGTGCCAGCAGTTCCGGACAGGGACGAGTGCAGTACTTC.

There are many counts of this clonotype. CDR3 region: CASSFEGDNSPLHF. The CDR3 nucleotides are TGTGCCAGCAGCTTCGAAGGGGATAATTCACCCCTCCACTTT. The rearrangement joins TRBV7-9 to TRBJ1-6, with D possibly TRBD1 on 5 matching bases. Trimming removed 3 bases from V and 5 bases from J, with 8 bases in between. The CDR3 is made up of 14 amino acids. CDR1 is SEHNR and CDR2 is FQNEAQ in the germline V gene (reference sequence).

This clonotype was recorded many times. The rearrangement links TRBV30 to TRBJ2-1; TRBD2 matches at 9 bases. The trim removed 8 bases at V and 6 bases at J, leaving 11 bases unmatched. CDR1 is GTSNPN and CDR2 is SVGIG in the germline V gene (reference sequence). This CDR3 spans 14 amino acids. CDR3 region: CALWGGLAFNEQFF. CDR3 nucleotide sequence: TGTGCCCTATGGGGGGGACTAGCTTTCAATGAGCAGTTCTTC.

In the case of this clonotype: This sequence may be a read error, since a much larger clone differs from it by one base. The chain uses TRBV10-3 and TRBJ2-1, with 8 bases aligning to TRBD1. The V and J ends lost 11 bases and 10 bases, in that order; junction bases with no gene match: 7. This CDR3 region has 11 residues. The germline V gene encodes CDR1 ENHRY and CDR2 SYGVKD. The CDR3 region is CAGATGEEQFF. CDR3 sequence (DNA): TGTGCCGGCGCGACAGGGGAAGAGCAGTTCTTC.

The V call is TRBV9, the J call TRBJ2-3; D remains ambiguous. CDR1 is SGDLS and CDR2 is YYNGEE in the germline V gene. The ends were cut back, 0 bases at V and 0 bases at J, with 17 bases in the middle. The CDR3 has 18 residues. CDR3 amino acids: CASSVGTTPSLSTDTQYF. The CDR3 DNA reads TGTGCCAGCAGCGTAGGCACTACCCCCAGCCTCAGCACAGATACGCAGTATTTT.

This clonotype was observed at least ten times. The V gene is TRBV10-1, the J gene TRBJ2-1, with 8 bases that match TRBD1. The CDR3 has 15 residues. Germline CDR1 WNHNN, CDR2 SYGVQD (reference sequence). V dropped 2 bases and J dropped 4; count of bases not matched to a gene: 4. As DNA, the CDR3 is TGCGCCAGCAGTGAGGGACAGGGTCCATACAATGAGCAGTTCTTC. As protein: CASSEGQGPYNEQFF.

The V gene is TRBV10-1, the J gene TRBJ1-6; tentatively, D is TRBD1 (6 bases). Germline lookup yields CDR1 WNHNN and CDR2 SYGVQD (reference sequence). The V end was cut by 4 bases, the J end by 6 bases, with 7 bases between. The CDR3 extends over 13 amino acids. CDR3 sequence: CASSGQVNSPLHF. CDR3 sequence (DNA): TGCGCCAGCAGTGGACAGGTTAATTCACCCCTCCACTTT.

In its sample, this clonotype was seen a few times. The chain has TRBV6-1 and TRBJ2-1; 12 bases line up with TRBD2. Germline V CDR1 and CDR2: MNHNS, SASEGT. V shed 6 bases and J 7 bases; nucleotides not matched to a gene: 7. This CDR3 has 15 residues. The CDR3 reads CASSSSGRAFNEQFF. CDR3 DNA: TGTGCCAGCAGCTCTAGCGGGAGGGCCTTTAATGAGCAGTTCTTC.

This clonotype has only a few counts. This chain connects TRBV20-1 to TRBJ2-1; D is ambiguous. Germline assignment: CDR1 DFQATT and CDR2 SNEGSKA (reference sequence). With 5 bases removed from V and 10 bases from J, the gap between germline ends came to 21 bases. The CDR3 is 14 amino acids. The CDR3 nucleotides are TGCAGTGCTCCCGGGTACCTTACCTTCGCCGAGCAGTTCTTC. It encodes CSAPGYLTFAEQFF.